The 2 T cell receptor beta chains below were found in one sample sequenced in a study of T-cell memory formation after mild COVID-19. TCRdb recomputed calls from the 5' RACE reads with MiXCR, one row per CDR3 protein. The table records under 250,000 distinct CDR3 sequences, about 11% of them present only once. Sequenced input: PBMCs or a T cell subset sorted from them (not recorded which). The origin of the receptors is a young man who had mild COVID-19 (a few samples of this study predate the infection). Cell type and time point are not known.

This clonotype was found many times. The chain is built from TRBV6-6 and TRBJ2-1; the D is unclear. Per the germline V gene, CDR1 is MNHNY and CDR2 is SVGAGI (reference sequence). Trimming pared 0 bases from V and 7 bases from J, leaving 10 bases between. This CDR3 is built from 14 residues. The CDR3 is CASSYSNVGNEQFF. Here the CDR3 DNA reads TGTGCCAGCAGTTACTCGAATGTGGGGAATGAGCAGTTCTTC.

The chain links TRBV27 to TRBJ1-5; D perhaps matches TRBD1 (5 bases). V was trimmed by 6 bases and J by 5 bases, leaving 14 bases between them. The CDR3 extends over 14 amino acids. Germline V gene sequence: CDR1 MNHEY, CDR2 SMNVEV (reference sequence). CDR3 region: CASSPPGAYQPQHF. The CDR3 DNA sequence: TGTGCCAGCAGCCCGCCCGGGGCTTATCAGCCCCAGCATTTT.